A single sample gave rise to the 15 T cell receptor beta chains below, sequenced in a study of T cell changes during pregnancy in multiple sclerosis. Produced via immunoSEQ multiplex PCR; TCRdb's table is partial and in-frame only. The table shows 45,000 to 55,000 clones, with around 90% occurring only once. The sample here was CD4+ T cells from peripheral blood mononuclear cells, taken in the second trimester of pregnancy. The source is a female donor with multiple sclerosis, enrolled in a pregnancy study.

J is TRBJ2-3 and V is TRBV29-1; the match to TRBD2 covers 7 bases. J lost 6 bases, V lost 3 bases, and 9 bases had no gene match. The CDR3 totals 14 residues. Germline V gene data show CDR1 as SQVTM and CDR2 as ANQGSEA. This CDR3 reads CSVEGGFGSDTQYF. DNA for the CDR3: TGCAGCGTTGAGGGGGGGTTCGGCTCCGATACGCAGTATTTT.

The sample holds a few counts of this clone. V usage is TRBV7-2 and J usage is TRBJ1-2, with D uncertain. CDR1 is SGHTA, CDR2 FQGNSA, per germline. V dropped 1 base and J dropped 1 base, with 4 bases sitting between them. The CDR3 is 13 amino acids. The CDR3 DNA follows: TGTGCCAGCAGCTTAGGAGTTAACTATGGCTACACCTTC. This codes for CASSLGVNYGYTF.

This clone was observed once. The CDR3 nucleotides are TGTGCCAGTATAAACCCGCCGGGACTAGCGGTTCTCTACGAGCAGTACTTC. It yields the protein CASINPPGLAVLYEQYF. The chain links TRBV19 to TRBJ2-7, with TRBD2 identical over 11 bases. V shed 7 bases and J 3 bases; nucleotides not matched to a gene: 14. Germline CDR1 reads LNHDA; CDR2 reads SQIVND (reference sequence). This CDR3 spans 17 amino acids.

This chain uses TRBV6-6 with TRBJ1-1, with TRBD1 matching 11 bases. Losses at the gene ends were 5 bases for V and 10 bases for J; bases not matched to a gene: 15. The germline V gene encodes CDR1 MNHNY and CDR2 SVGAGI (reference sequence). The CDR3 has 16 residues. The CDR3 DNA reads TGTGCCAGCAGTCCCACCCCCCGGACAGGGGGCTTTGGAGCTTTCTTT. Amino acid sequence: CASSPTPRTGGFGAFF.

The rearrangement links TRBV19 to TRBJ2-1, with 7 bases lining up with TRBD2. V was clipped by 3 bases and J by 7 bases; unmatched bases: 6. Germline CDR1 LNHDA, CDR2 SQIVND (reference sequence). The CDR3 runs 14 residues. The CDR3 bases are TGTGCCAGTAGTATTCGCGGAGCGGGGAATGAGCAGTTCTTC. Its protein is CASSIRGAGNEQFF.

The chain has TRBV2 and TRBJ2-3; D is perhaps TRBD2 (6 bases). Trimming pared 2 bases from V and 9 bases from J, leaving 15 bases between. There are 14 residues in the CDR3. The germline CDR1 and CDR2 sequences are SNHLY and FYNNEI. Here the CDR3 reads CASSESTLGGTQYF. For the CDR3, the DNA is TGTGCCAGCAGTGAATCGACCCTGGGGGGAACGCAGTATTTT.

The rearrangement uses TRBV7-2 and TRBJ2-1, with a possible D match to TRBD2 (6 bases). V was clipped by 4 bases and J by 11 bases, with 18 bases between them. The CDR3 totals 14 residues. Germline-derived CDR1 and CDR2 are SGHTA and FQGNSA. The CDR3, as DNA: TGTGCCAGCAGCTCGGGACCGGTCGGGGGTCAGCAGTTCTTC. Its protein product is CASSSGPVGGQQFF. Full variable domain (missing parts from reference TRBV7-2 and TRBJ2-1): GAGVSQSPSNKVTEKGKDVELRCDPISGHTALYWYRQSLGQGLEFLIYFQGNSAPDKSGLPSDRFSAERTGGSVSTLTIQRTQQEDSAVYLCASSSGPVGGQQFFGPGTRLTVL.

The chain couples TRBV30 to TRBJ2-7; 7 bases agree with TRBD1. The V gene's germline CDR1 is GTSNPN and CDR2 SVGIG (reference sequence). V trimming: 0 bases; J trimming: 4 bases; junction bases outside the gene matches: 3. CDR3 length: 13 residues. The CDR3 DNA reads as TGTGCCTGGAGTGTCAACAGGGGATACGAGCAGTACTTC. It encodes CAWSVNRGYEQYF.

The chain couples TRBV5-1 to TRBJ2-2; TRBD2 is a possible D gene (5 bases). The CDR3 is 15 residues long. The germline V gene has CDR1 SGHRS and CDR2 YFSETQ. V gave up 0 bases and J gave up 0 bases, with 6 bases separating them. The chain's CDR3 is CASSLGTSNTGELFF. The CDR3 nucleotides are TGCGCCAGCAGCTTGGGGACTTCGAACACCGGGGAGCTGTTTTTT. Based on the CDR3 plus reference TRBV5-1 and TRBJ2-2, the full variable domain is KAGVTQTPRYLIKTRGQQVTLSCSPISGHRSVSWYQQTPGQGLQFLFEYFSETQRNKGNFPGRFSGRQFSNSRSEMNVSTLELGDSALYLCASSLGTSNTGELFFGEGSRLTVL.

The chain combines TRBV5-4 with TRBJ1-2; 10 positions agree with TRBD1. The V gene's germline CDR1 is SGHNT and CDR2 YYREEE (reference sequence). The V segment lost 4 bases and the J segment 3 bases; nucleotides outside the gene matches: 9. The CDR3 loop spans 16 amino acids. The chain's CDR3 is CASSPGGQGGDYGYTF. The CDR3 DNA reads as TGTGCCAGCAGCCCAGGCGGACAGGGGGGTGACTATGGCTACACCTTC.

The genes are TRBV5-4 and TRBJ1-4, with TRBD1 matching 8 bases. V lost 2 bases and J lost 0; bases outside the gene matches: 9. CDR1 is SGHNT and CDR2 is YYREEE in the germline V gene (reference sequence). The CDR3 totals 18 residues. Written as DNA, the CDR3 is TGTGCCAGCAGCTTCAGGGGGCAAAGTCTCCCAACTAATGAAAAACTGTTTTTT. Translation: CASSFRGQSLPTNEKLFF.

This chain connects TRBV9 to TRBJ1-2; the match to TRBD1 covers 8 bases. Trimming at V came to 4 bases and at J to 8 bases, leaving 10 bases not matched to a gene. The CDR3 has 14 residues. CDR1 is SGDLS and CDR2 is YYNGEE in the germline V gene. The CDR3, as DNA: TGTGCCAGCAGCCCCGAAGGACAGGGTAGGGGCTACACCTTC. It specifies CASSPEGQGRGYTF.

This clone has a single count. The V and J genes are TRBV7-2 and TRBJ2-1; weak D call: TRBD1 (6 bases). Germline CDR1 is SGHTA and CDR2 is FQGNSA. The CDR3 runs 15 residues. Trimming cost V 5 bases and J 6 bases, with 17 bases left between them. The DNA of the CDR3 is TGTGCCAGCAGCCCAGTGGGGGCCGGTGGCAATGAGCAGTTCTTC. This gives the protein CASSPVGAGGNEQFF.

The V and J genes are TRBV10-3 and TRBJ2-7; 8 positions match TRBD2. The CDR3 length is 16 residues. Germline trimming cut 2 bases from V and 0 bases from J; bases unmatched to any gene: 6. CDR1 ENHRY and CDR2 SYGVKD come from the germline V gene. The chain's CDR3 is CAISEPTSGASYEQYF. The CDR3 DNA reads as TGTGCCATCAGTGAGCCCACTAGCGGAGCCTCCTACGAGCAGTACTTC.

Details on this clone: At one boundary the junction diverges from the germline segment, which might be a read error. As DNA, the CDR3 is TGTGCCAGTAGTAAAGGGACAGGGCTAAGTTTC. It encodes CASSKGTGLSF. The chain joins TRBV19 to TRBJ2-7, with 9 bases identical to TRBD1. Germline V gene lookup returns CDR1 LNHDA and CDR2 SQIVND (reference sequence). The CDR3 loop spans 11 amino acids.